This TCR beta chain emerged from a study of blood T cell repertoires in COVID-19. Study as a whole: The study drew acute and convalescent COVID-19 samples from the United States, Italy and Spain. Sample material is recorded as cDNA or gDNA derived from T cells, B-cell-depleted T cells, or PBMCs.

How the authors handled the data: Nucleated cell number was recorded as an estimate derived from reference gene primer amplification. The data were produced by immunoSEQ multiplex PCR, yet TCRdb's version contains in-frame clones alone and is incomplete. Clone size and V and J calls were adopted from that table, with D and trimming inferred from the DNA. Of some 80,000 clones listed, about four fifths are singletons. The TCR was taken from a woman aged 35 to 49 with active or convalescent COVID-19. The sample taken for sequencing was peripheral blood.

CDR3 protein: CASSPTSGTTDTQYF. The CDR3, as DNA: TGTGCCAGCTCACCGACTAGCGGGACGACAGATACGCAGTATTTT. The chain carries TRBV18 and TRBJ2-3; TRBD2 aligns across 11 bases. With V trimmed by 3 bases and J by 3 bases, 2 bases remained unmatched. Germline values: CDR1 KGHSH, CDR2 LQKENI. CDR3 size: 15 residues.